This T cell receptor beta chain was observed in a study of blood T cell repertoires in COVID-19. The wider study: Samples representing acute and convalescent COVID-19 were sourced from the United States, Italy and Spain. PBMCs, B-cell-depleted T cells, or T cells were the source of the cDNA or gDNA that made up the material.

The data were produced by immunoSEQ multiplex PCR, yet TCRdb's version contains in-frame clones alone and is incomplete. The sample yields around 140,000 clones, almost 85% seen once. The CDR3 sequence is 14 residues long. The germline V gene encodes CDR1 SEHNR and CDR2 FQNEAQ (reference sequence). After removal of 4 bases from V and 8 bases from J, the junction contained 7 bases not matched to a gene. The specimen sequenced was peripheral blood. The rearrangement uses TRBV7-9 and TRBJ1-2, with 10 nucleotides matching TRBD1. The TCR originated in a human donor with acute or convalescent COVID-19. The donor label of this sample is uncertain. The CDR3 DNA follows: TGTGCCAGCAGCTCAGACAGGGGGCGACGAGGCTACACCTTC. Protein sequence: CASSSDRGRRGYTF.